A selection of T cell receptor beta chains follows, all from one sample in a study of T cells after yellow fever vaccination. Using its own MiXCR run on the 5' RACE reads, TCRdb lists one record per CDR3 protein. Seen here are roughly 110,000 distinct CDR3 sequences, under 9% observed once, and the top ten hold 25%. The sequences come from CD8+ T cells sorted from PBMCs, collected 45 days after the yellow fever booster vaccination. The receptors were sampled from a man aged 25 to 40 who received the YFV17D yellow fever vaccine. The CDR3 runs from the conserved cysteine through the conserved F or W. A D gene is named only where the DNA matches it firmly. Expanded clones are given a class, and other clones once, few, many or no size at all.

many	TRBD2	TRBJ2-5	TRBV10-2	TGCGCCAGCAGTCTAGCGGGGGGGACCCAGTACTTC	CASSLAGGTQYF
many	TRBD2	TRBJ2-7	TRBV7-9	TGTGCCAGCAGCGAGGGAGGGGCCGAGCAGTACTTC	CASSEGGAEQYF
-	-	TRBJ1-1	TRBV6-4	TGTGCCAGCAGTGACTCGCAAAACACTGAAGCTTTCTTT	CASSDSQNTEAFF
few	-	TRBJ2-7	TRBV6-5	TGTGCCAGCAGTTACGAAGATTCCTACGAGCAGTACTTC	CASSYEDSYEQYF
many	-	TRBJ2-7	TRBV5-1	TGCGCCAGCAGCCCGAGCGATAACTACGAGCAGTACTTC	CASSPSDNYEQYF
few	TRBD1	TRBJ2-5	TRBV19	TGTGCCAGTAGTGAAACGACAGGGGGCGGTGAGACCCAGTACTTC	CASSETTGGGETQYF
few	-	TRBJ2-7	TRBV16	TGTGCCAGCAGCCAATCATTTGGGATTTACGAGCAGTACTTC	CASSQSFGIYEQYF
few	TRBD2	TRBJ2-7	TRBV7-9	TGTGCCAGCAGCCACCCGGGAGCGGGAGACGAGCAGTACTTC	CASSHPGAGDEQYF
many	TRBD1	TRBJ2-7	TRBV29-1	TGCAGCGCCGGAACCGGGACAGGTCCCTACGAGCAGTACTTC	CSAGTGTGPYEQYF
many	TRBD1	TRBJ2-7	TRBV12-3/TRBV12-4	TGTGCCAGCAGTTTAAGGGACAGGGGCTACGAGCAGTACTTC	CASSLRDRGYEQYF
many	TRBD2	TRBJ2-2	TRBV9	TGTGCCAGCAGCGCGGGGGGTTTTGGCACCGGGGAGCTGTTTTTT	CASSAGGFGTGELFF
many	-	TRBJ2-6	TRBV18	TGTGCCAGCTCCCCCTCTCTGGGGGCCAACGTCCTGACTTTC	CASSPSLGANVLTF
many	TRBD2	TRBJ2-2	TRBV6-2/TRBV6-3	TGTGCCAGCAGTTACGTGGGGCAGCGGGAGTACACCGGGGAGCTGTTTTTT	CASSYVGQREYTGELFF
many	TRBD2	TRBJ2-7	TRBV5-1	TGCGCCAGCAGCTTCGGGGCGGGGGACTACGAGCAGTACTTC	CASSFGAGDYEQYF